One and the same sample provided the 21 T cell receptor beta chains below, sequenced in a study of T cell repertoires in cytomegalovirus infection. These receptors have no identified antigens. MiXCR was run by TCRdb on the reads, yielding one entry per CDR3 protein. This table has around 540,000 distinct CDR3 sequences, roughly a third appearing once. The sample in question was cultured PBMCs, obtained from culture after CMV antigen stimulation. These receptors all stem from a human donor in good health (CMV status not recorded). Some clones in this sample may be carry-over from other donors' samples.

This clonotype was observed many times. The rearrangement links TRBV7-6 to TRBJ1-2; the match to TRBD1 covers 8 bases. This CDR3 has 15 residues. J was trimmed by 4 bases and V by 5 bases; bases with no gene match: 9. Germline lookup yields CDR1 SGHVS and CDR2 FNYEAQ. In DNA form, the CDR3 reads TGTGCCAGCAGCCCGACAGGGGCGCGAGGCTATGGCTACACCTTC. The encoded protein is CASSPTGARGYGYTF.

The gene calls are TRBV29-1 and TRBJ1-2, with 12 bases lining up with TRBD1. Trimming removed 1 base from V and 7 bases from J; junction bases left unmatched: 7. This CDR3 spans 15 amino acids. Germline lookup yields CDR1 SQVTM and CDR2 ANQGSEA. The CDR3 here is CSVEGDRGQTGGYTF. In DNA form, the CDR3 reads TGCAGCGTTGAAGGGGACAGGGGGCAAACGGGTGGCTACACCTTC. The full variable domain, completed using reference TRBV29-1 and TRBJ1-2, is SAVISQKPSRDICQRGTSLTIQCQVDSQVTMMFWYRQQPGQSLTLIATANQGSEATYESGFVIDKFPISRPNLTFSTLTVSNMSPEDSSIYLCSVEGDRGQTGGYTFGSGTRLTVV.

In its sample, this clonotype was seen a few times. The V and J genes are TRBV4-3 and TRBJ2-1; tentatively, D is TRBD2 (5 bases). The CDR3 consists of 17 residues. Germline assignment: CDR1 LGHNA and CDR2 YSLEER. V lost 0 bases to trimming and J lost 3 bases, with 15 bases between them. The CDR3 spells CASSQDQFGSRYNEQFF. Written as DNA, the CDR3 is TGCGCCAGCAGCCAAGATCAGTTTGGGAGTCGCTACAATGAGCAGTTCTTC.

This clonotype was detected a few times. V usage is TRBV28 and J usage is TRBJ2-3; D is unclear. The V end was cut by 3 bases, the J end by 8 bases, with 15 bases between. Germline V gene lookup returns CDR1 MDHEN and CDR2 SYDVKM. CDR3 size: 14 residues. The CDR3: CASSFFVGTGTQYF. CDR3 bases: TGTGCCAGCAGTTTTTTTGTGGGAACGGGTACGCAGTATTTT.

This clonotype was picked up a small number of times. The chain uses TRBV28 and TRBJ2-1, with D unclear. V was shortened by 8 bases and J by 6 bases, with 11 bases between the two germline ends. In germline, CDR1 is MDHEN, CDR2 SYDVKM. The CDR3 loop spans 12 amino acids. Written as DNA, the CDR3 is TGTGCCAGCCGTCGGAATGCCAATGAGCAGTTCTTC. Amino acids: CASRRNANEQFF.

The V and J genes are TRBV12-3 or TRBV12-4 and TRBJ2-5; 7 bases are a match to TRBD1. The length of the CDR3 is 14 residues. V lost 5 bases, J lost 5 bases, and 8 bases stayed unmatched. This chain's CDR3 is CASSLRQGSETQYF. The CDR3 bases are TGTGCCAGCAGTCTCCGACAGGGATCGGAGACCCAGTACTTC.

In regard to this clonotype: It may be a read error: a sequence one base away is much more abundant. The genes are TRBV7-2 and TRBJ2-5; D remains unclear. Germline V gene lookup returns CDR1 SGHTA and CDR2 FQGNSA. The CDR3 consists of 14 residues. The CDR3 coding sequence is TGTGCCAGCAGTAAACGGCAGACCCAAGAGACCCAGTCCTTC. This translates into CASSKRQTQETQSF.

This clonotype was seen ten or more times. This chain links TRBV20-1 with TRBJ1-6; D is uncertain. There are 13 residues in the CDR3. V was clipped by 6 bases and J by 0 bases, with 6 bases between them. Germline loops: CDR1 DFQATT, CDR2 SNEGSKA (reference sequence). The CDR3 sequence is CSARDSYNSPLHF. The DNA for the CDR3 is TGCAGTGCGAGGGACTCCTATAATTCACCCCTCCACTTT.

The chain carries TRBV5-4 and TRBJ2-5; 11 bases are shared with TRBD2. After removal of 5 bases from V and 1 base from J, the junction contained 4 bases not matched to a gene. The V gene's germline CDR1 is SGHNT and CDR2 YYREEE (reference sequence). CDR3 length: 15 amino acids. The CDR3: CASRFGTSGQETQYF. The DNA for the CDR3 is TGTGCCAGCAGATTCGGGACTAGCGGCCAAGAGACCCAGTACTTC.

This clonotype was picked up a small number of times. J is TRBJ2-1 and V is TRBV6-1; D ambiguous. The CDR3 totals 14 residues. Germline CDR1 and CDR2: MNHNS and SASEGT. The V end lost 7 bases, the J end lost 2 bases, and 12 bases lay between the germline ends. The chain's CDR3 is CASTPRTPYNEQFF. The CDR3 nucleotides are TGTGCCAGCACCCCTCGAACCCCCTACAATGAGCAGTTCTTC.

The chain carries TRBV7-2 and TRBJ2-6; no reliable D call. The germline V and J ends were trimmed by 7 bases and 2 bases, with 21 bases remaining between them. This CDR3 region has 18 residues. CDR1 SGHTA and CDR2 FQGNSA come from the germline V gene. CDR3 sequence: CASTPSGLPSTGANVLTF. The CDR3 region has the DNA TGTGCCAGCACCCCTTCGGGTCTGCCCTCTACTGGGGCCAACGTCCTGACTTTC.

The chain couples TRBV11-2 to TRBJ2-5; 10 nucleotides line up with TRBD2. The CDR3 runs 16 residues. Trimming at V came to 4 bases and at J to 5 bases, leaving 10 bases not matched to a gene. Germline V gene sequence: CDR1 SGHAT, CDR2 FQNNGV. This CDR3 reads CASSSLRAGGGETQYF. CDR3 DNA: TGTGCCAGCAGCTCGCTAAGAGCGGGAGGGGGGGAGACCCAGTACTTC.

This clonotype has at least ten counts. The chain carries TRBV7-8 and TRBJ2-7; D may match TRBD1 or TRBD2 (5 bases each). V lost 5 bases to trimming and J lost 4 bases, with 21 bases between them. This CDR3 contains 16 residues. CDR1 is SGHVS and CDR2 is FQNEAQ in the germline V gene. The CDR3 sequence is CASSPRAGSRSYEQYV. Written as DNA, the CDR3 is TGTGCCAGCAGCCCGAGGGCAGGGTCCAGGTCTTACGAGCAGTACGTC.

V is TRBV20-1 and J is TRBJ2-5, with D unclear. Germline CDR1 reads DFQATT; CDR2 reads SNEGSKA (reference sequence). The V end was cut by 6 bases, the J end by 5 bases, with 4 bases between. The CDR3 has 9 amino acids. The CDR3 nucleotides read TGCAGTGCCCCGGAGACCCAGTACTTC. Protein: CSAPETQYF.

As DNA, the CDR3 is TGTGCCAGCAGCCAAGATAAAGGCCGCAACTATGGCTACACCTTC. The encoded protein is CASSQDKGRNYGYTF. J is TRBJ1-2 and V is TRBV14; D call uncertain. CDR3 length: 15 residues. V lost 0 bases, J lost 2 bases, and 10 bases lay in between. Per the germline V gene, CDR1 is SGHDN and CDR2 is FVKESK.

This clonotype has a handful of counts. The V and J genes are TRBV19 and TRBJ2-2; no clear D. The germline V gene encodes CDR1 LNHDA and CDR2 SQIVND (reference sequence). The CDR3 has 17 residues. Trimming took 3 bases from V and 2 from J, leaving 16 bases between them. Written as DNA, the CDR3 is TGTGCCAGTAGTATGTTCCGAGGTGGCGGCAACACCGGGGAGCTGTTTTTT. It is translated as CASSMFRGGGNTGELFF.

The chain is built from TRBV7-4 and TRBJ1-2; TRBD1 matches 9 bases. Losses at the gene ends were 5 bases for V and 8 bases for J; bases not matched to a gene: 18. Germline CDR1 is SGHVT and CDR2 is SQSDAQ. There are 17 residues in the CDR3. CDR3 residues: CASSTPTGGATSRGYTF. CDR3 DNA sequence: TGTGCCAGCAGCACCCCCACAGGGGGCGCGACGAGTCGGGGCTACACCTTC.

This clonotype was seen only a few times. CDR3 loop: CASSSRASMNTEAFF. CDR3 coding DNA: TGTGCCAGCAGCTCCAGGGCCTCCATGAACACTGAAGCTTTCTTT. This chain links TRBV7-2 with TRBJ1-1; D may be TRBD1 (5 bases). Germline lookup yields CDR1 SGHTA and CDR2 FQGNSA. V lost 4 bases and J lost 0, with 12 bases in between. The CDR3 runs to 15 residues.

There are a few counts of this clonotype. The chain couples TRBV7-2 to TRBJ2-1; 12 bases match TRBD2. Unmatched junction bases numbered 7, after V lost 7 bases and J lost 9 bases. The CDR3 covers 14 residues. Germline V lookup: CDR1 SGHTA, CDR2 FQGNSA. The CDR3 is CASKLAGGVLEQFF. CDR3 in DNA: TGTGCCAGCAAACTAGCGGGAGGCGTCCTTGAGCAGTTCTTC.

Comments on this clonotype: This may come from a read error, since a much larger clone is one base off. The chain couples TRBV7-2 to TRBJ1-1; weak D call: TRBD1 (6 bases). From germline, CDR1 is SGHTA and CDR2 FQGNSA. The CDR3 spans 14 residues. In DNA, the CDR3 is TGTGTCAGCAGCCTACAGGGTTGGTCGACTGAAGCTTTCTTT. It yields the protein CVSSLQGWSTEAFF.

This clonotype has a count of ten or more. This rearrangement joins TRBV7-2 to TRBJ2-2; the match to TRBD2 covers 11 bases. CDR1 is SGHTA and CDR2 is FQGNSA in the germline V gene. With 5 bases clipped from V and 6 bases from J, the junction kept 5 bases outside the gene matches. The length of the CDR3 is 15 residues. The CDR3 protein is CASSPLAGAAGELFF. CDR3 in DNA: TGTGCCAGCAGCCCACTAGCGGGAGCGGCCGGGGAGCTGTTTTTT.